The clone carrying this T cell receptor (beta chain) was seen ten or more times. Its target is not known. A sample-barcoded 5' primer and a J-beta primer mix were used in a second PCR of about 7 to 12 cycles. TCRdb recomputed calls from the 5' RACE reads with MiXCR, one row per CDR3 protein. Of around 1,700,000 distinct CDR3 sequences in the sample, roughly 27% were seen once. The germline V gene has CDR1 SGHRS and CDR2 YFSETQ. V was clipped by 6 bases and J by 0 bases, with 7 bases between them. The CDR3 sequence is 14 residues long. These data originate in a study of blood T cells in healthy people across ages. Study-wide findings and caveats: The fall in TCR beta diversity per million T cells was roughly linear with age. Diversity of TCR beta correlated strongly with naive T cell percentage.

Material: blood. The source is a woman in her twenties or thirties in good health. The rearrangement uses TRBV5-1 and TRBJ2-6; no clear D. The CDR3 region has the DNA TGCGCCAGCACTTCGGGCTCTGGGGCCAACGTCCTGACTTTC. This sequence encodes CASTSGSGANVLTF.